One and the same sample provided the 20 T cell receptor beta chains below, sequenced in a study of neurological immune-mediated disorders. TCRdb passed the 5' RACE reads through MiXCR, listing each CDR3 protein once. The repertoire has 50,000 to 75,000 distinct CDR3 sequences, under 5% of them found once; the top ten carry roughly 2.6%. The sequenced sample consisted of PBMCs. The receptors here all came from a man aged 50 or older with multiple sclerosis.

In its sample, this clonotype was seen many times. This chain links TRBV7-7 with TRBJ2-2, with 8 bases identical to TRBD1. With V trimmed by 2 bases and J by 6 bases, 5 bases remained unmatched. Germline CDR1 and CDR2: SSHAT and FNYEAQ (reference sequence). The CDR3 spans 15 residues. CDR3 protein: CASSLQGASAGELFF. CDR3 in DNA: TGTGCCAGCAGCTTACAGGGGGCGTCTGCCGGGGAGCTGTTTTTT. The full variable domain, with the rest looked up from reference TRBV7-7 and TRBJ2-2, is GAGVSQSPRYKVTKRGQDVTLRCDPISSHATLYWYQQALGQGPEFLTYFNYEAQPDKSGLPSDRFSAERPEGSISTLTIQRTEQRDSAMYRCASSLQGASAGELFFGEGSRLTVL.

The table lists this clonotype with many counts. V and J are TRBV5-1 and TRBJ2-5, with D possibly being TRBD1 (6 bases). V was cut by 5 bases and J by 1 base, with 9 bases left in between. The germline V gene has CDR1 SGHRS and CDR2 YFSETQ. The length of the CDR3 is 13 residues. This CDR3 reads CASRLDSQETQYF. DNA of the CDR3: TGCGCCAGCAGACTGGACAGCCAAGAGACCCAGTACTTC.

This clonotype occurred a few times. The rearrangement links TRBV20-1 to TRBJ1-2; D unclear. The CDR3 has 12 amino acids. Germline assignment: CDR1 DFQATT and CDR2 SNEGSKA (reference sequence). V was shortened by 0 bases and J by 5 bases, with 7 bases between the two germline ends. The CDR3 nucleotides are TGCAGTGCTAGAGATTCTATTTATGGCTACACCTTC. It encodes CSARDSIYGYTF.

This clonotype was picked up many times. The chain couples TRBV5-1 to TRBJ1-5, with D maybe TRBD1 (6 bases). V was shortened by 0 bases and J by 0 bases, with 10 bases between the two germline ends. The CDR3 consists of 16 residues. Germline V gene data show CDR1 as SGHRS and CDR2 as YFSETQ. Written as DNA, the CDR3 is TGCGCCAGCAGCTTGGGGGACAACCGTAGCAATCAGCCCCAGCATTTT. Protein product: CASSLGDNRSNQPQHF. The full variable domain, with the rest looked up from reference TRBV5-1 and TRBJ1-5, is KAGVTQTPRYLIKTRGQQVTLSCSPISGHRSVSWYQQTPGQGLQFLFEYFSETQRNKGNFPGRFSGRQFSNSRSEMNVSTLELGDSALYLCASSLGDNRSNQPQHFGDGTRLSIL.

There are many counts of this clonotype. One end of the junction does not line up with germline, which may come from a read error. The rearrangement joins TRBV7-9 to TRBJ1-5, with D perhaps TRBD1 (6 bases). The CDR3 has 14 residues. Per germline, CDR1 SEHNR and CDR2 FQNEAQ (reference sequence). The chain's CDR3 is CASSVGGSNQPQNF. Here the CDR3 DNA reads TGTGCCAGCAGTGTAGGGGGAAGCAATCAGCCCCAGAATTTT.

This clonotype was seen ten or more times. The genes are TRBV3-1 and TRBJ1-1; D uncertain. Germline CDR1 reads LGHDT; CDR2 reads YNNKEL (reference sequence). This CDR3 comprises 14 residues. V dropped 2 bases and J dropped 4 bases, with 11 bases sitting between them. In DNA, the CDR3 is TGTGCCAGCAGCCAAACAAACCGGGGCACTGAAGCTTTCTTT. It specifies CASSQTNRGTEAFF. Together with reference TRBV3-1 and TRBJ1-1, the CDR3 gives the full variable domain: DTAVSQTPKYLVTQMGNDKSIKCEQNLGHDTMYWYKQDSKKFLKIMFSYNNKELIINETVPNRFSPKSPDKAHLNLHINSLELGDSAVYFCASSQTNRGTEAFFGQGTRLTVV.

In this sample, this clonotype turned up many times. One end of the junction is discordant with germline, which a read error may explain. J is TRBJ2-6 and V is TRBV7-9, with a possible D match to TRBD1 (5 bases). The CDR3 totals 15 residues. Germline CDR1 and CDR2: SEHNR and FQNEAQ (reference sequence). The CDR3 is CASSLTASGAKVLTF. CDR3 coding DNA: TGTGCCAGCAGCTTAACAGCCTCTGGGGCCAAAGTCCTGACTTTC.

This clonotype was observed a few times. The rearrangement links TRBV6-5 to TRBJ2-2; TRBD1 matches at 7 bases. V gave up 5 bases and J gave up 0 bases; unmatched junction bases: 6. From germline, CDR1 is MNHEY and CDR2 SVGAGI. The CDR3 spans 16 residues. CDR3 nucleotide sequence: TGTGCCAGCAGTCACACCGGGACAGCGAACACCGGGGAGCTGTTTTTT. It is translated as CASSHTGTANTGELFF.

Many counts were recorded for this clonotype. The chain is built from TRBV20-1 and TRBJ1-1; a possible D gene is TRBD1 (5 bases). Germline V CDR1 and CDR2: DFQATT, SNEGSKA (reference sequence). Trimming cost V 2 bases and J 2 bases, with 12 bases left between them. This CDR3 region has 14 residues. The CDR3 nucleotides are TGCAGTGCTAGACGGCAGGGTCCAAACACTGAAGCTTTCTTT. Translating it yields CSARRQGPNTEAFF.

This clonotype came up many times. This chain connects TRBV6-2 or TRBV6-3 to TRBJ2-6, with 7 bases that match TRBD1. Germline assignment: CDR1 MNHEY and CDR2 SVGEGT. The CDR3 loop spans 16 amino acids. J was trimmed by 2 bases and V by 7 bases; bases with no gene match: 8. CDR3 amino acids: CASKPGQFTGANVLTF. The CDR3, as DNA: TGTGCCAGCAAACCGGGACAGTTCACTGGGGCCAACGTCCTGACTTTC.

This clonotype appeared a few times. The rearrangement uses TRBV5-6 and TRBJ1-4; D unresolved. V lost 4 bases to trimming and J lost 7 bases, with 17 bases between them. CDR3 length: 15 amino acids. Germline CDR1 SGHDT, CDR2 YYEEEE. The CDR3 DNA follows: TGTGCCAGCAGCCGATTATGGGCGCCTAGTGAAAAACTGTTTTTT. Translated, it gives CASSRLWAPSEKLFF.

At least ten counts were recorded for this clonotype. Here the CDR3 reads CSASRGPSNQPQHF. CDR3 bases: TGCAGTGCTAGCAGGGGACCGAGCAATCAGCCCCAGCATTTT. This chain connects TRBV20-1 to TRBJ1-5; TRBD1 might be the D (6 bases). The germline gives CDR1 DFQATT, CDR2 SNEGSKA (reference sequence). The CDR3 length is 14 residues. V lost 3 bases and J lost 1, with 10 bases in between.

This clonotype has ten or more counts. This chain joins TRBV6-5 and TRBJ1-4; 7 bases fit TRBD1. V shed 2 bases and J 8 bases; nucleotides not matched to a gene: 2. In germline, CDR1 is MNHEY, CDR2 SVGAGI. There are 13 residues in the CDR3. CDR3 nucleotides: TGTGCCAGCAGTTACGACAGGGAGGAAAAACTGTTTTTT. Translated: CASSYDREEKLFF.

As to this clonotype: A much larger clone is a single base away; this may be a read error. Since the CDR3 does not end with the conserved phenylalanine or tryptophan, this likely comes from a read error. The gene calls are TRBV7-9 and TRBJ2-1; D is unresolved. CDR3 size: 12 residues. The V and J ends lost 4 bases and 6 bases respectively, with 7 bases between them. Germline lookup yields CDR1 SEHNR and CDR2 FQNEAQ (reference sequence). This CDR3 is CASSSGRNEQFI. CDR3 coding DNA: TGTGCCAGCAGCTCCGGACGCAATGAGCAGTTCATC.

Comments on this clonotype: This could be a read error, since a much larger clone is one nucleotide away. The V call is TRBV5-5, the J call TRBJ1-2; D not certain. Germline-derived CDR1 and CDR2 are SGHKS and YYEKEE (reference sequence). The ends were cut back, 5 bases at V and 8 bases at J, with 13 bases in the middle. The CDR3 runs to 12 residues. The CDR3 reads CASREGPRGYTF. The CDR3 DNA reads TGTGCCAGCAGGGAAGGACCTAGAGGCTACACCTTC.

This clonotype was seen at least ten times. V usage is TRBV7-8 and J usage is TRBJ1-2; D not resolved. The ends were cut back, 3 bases at V and 4 bases at J, with 15 bases in the middle. Germline CDR1 SGHVS, CDR2 FQNEAQ. CDR3 length: 15 residues. CDR3 DNA sequence: TGTGCCAGCAGCTTGGTGGGGTTGGGTAGCTATGGCTACACCTTC. This translates into CASSLVGLGSYGYTF.

This clonotype was observed at least ten times. The chain has TRBV7-2 and TRBJ1-4, with no clear D. With 0 bases removed from V and 3 bases from J, the gap between germline ends came to 11 bases. Per germline, CDR1 SGHTA and CDR2 FQGNSA. This CDR3 has 16 amino acids. The CDR3: CASSLAPLAANEKLFF. In nucleotides, the CDR3 is TGTGCCAGCAGCTTAGCCCCATTGGCGGCTAATGAAAAACTGTTTTTT.

This clonotype was counted ten times or more. The V and J genes are TRBV28 and TRBJ2-2; no definite D call. V lost 10 bases to trimming and J lost 6 bases, with 18 bases between them. The length of the CDR3 is 14 residues. CDR1 is MDHEN and CDR2 is SYDVKM in the germline V gene. CDR3 DNA sequence: TGTGCCACCAAAGCAGTTTTGAGCCCCGGGGAGCTGTTTTTT. Its protein is CATKAVLSPGELFF.

This clonotype was seen at least ten times. The genes are TRBV5-6 and TRBJ2-7, with TRBD1 matching 7 bases. The CDR3 totals 16 residues. J gave up 1 base and V 0 bases, and 7 bases lay outside the gene matches. Germline assignment: CDR1 SGHDT and CDR2 YYEEEE. This CDR3 reads CASSLDLGQNSYEQYF. The CDR3 DNA reads TGTGCCAGCAGCTTGGATTTGGGACAGAATTCCTACGAGCAGTACTTC.

This clonotype was observed at least ten times. The V call is TRBV5-1, the J call TRBJ2-3, with 7 bases matching TRBD2. This CDR3 is built from 15 residues. Per germline, CDR1 SGHRS and CDR2 YFSETQ. V lost 4 bases and J lost 2; bases outside the gene matches: 7. The CDR3 DNA is TGCGCCAGCAGCCCAAGCGGGAAGGACACAGATACGCAGTATTTT. Translated: CASSPSGKDTDTQYF.